These 15 T cell receptor beta chains originate from one sample sequenced in a study of cytomegalovirus exposure and HLA in healthy donors. PCR employed 60 Vbeta and 13 Jbeta primers. Measured with immunoSEQ multiplex PCR; TCRdb has only the in-frame clones, and not every one. Of 98,000 or so clones in the sample, approximately 71% were seen once. The sequenced material came from PBMCs. The receptors stem from a female donor in good health and CMV-seronegative.

The chain joins TRBV5-5 to TRBJ2-2, with a possible D match to TRBD2 (5 bases). Per the germline V gene, CDR1 is SGHKS and CDR2 is YYEKEE (reference sequence). CDR3 length: 15 amino acids. V lost 4 bases, J lost 7 bases, and 17 bases lay in between. The DNA for the CDR3 is TGTGCCAGCAGCCCCCCGGTACGGGGTGGCGGGGAGCTGTTTTTT. This gives the protein CASSPPVRGGGELFF.

This chain's CDR3 is CASSLGAGGSTDTQYF. DNA for the CDR3: TGCGCCAGCAGCTTGGGGGCAGGGGGAAGCACAGATACGCAGTATTTT. The gene calls are TRBV5-1 and TRBJ2-3, with TRBD1 matching 7 bases. The germline V gene encodes CDR1 SGHRS and CDR2 YFSETQ. This CDR3 spans 16 amino acids. The trim removed 0 bases at V and 0 bases at J, leaving 4 bases unmatched.

A single count supports this clone. The gene calls are TRBV4-2 and TRBJ1-1; 7 nucleotides agree with TRBD1. The CDR3 extends over 16 amino acids. CDR1 is LGHNA and CDR2 is YNFKEQ in the germline V gene. Trimming cost V 4 bases and J 1 base; bases outside gene matches: 9. The CDR3 protein is CASSLGPGQKNTEAFF. CDR3 DNA: TGTGCCAGCAGCCTAGGACCGGGACAGAAGAACACTGAAGCTTTCTTT.

V and J are TRBV11-2 and TRBJ2-1, with D maybe TRBD2 (5 bases). Deletions cut 6 bases from V and 9 bases from J, with 21 bases between. This CDR3 comprises 15 residues. CDR1 is SGHAT and CDR2 is FQNNGV in the germline V gene. The CDR3 sequence is CASRGASEVEGEQFF. The CDR3 nucleotides are TGTGCCAGCAGGGGTGCAAGCGAGGTCGAGGGTGAGCAGTTCTTC.

The chain uses TRBV29-1 and TRBJ2-1; no clear D. V lost 8 bases to trimming and J lost 3 bases, with 14 bases between them. This CDR3 region has 13 residues. Germline assignment: CDR1 SQVTM and CDR2 ANQGSEA. This CDR3 reads CSTRSTSYNEQFF. DNA of the CDR3: TGCAGCACCCGATCGACAAGCTACAATGAGCAGTTCTTC.

The rearrangement uses TRBV18 and TRBJ1-1, with 7 bases aligning to TRBD1. CDR3 length: 15 residues. Germline V gives CDR1 KGHSH, CDR2 LQKENI. V lost 2 bases to trimming and J lost 1 base; unmatched junction nucleotides: 4. CDR3 sequence (DNA): TGTGCCAGCTCACCAGGACAGGTCACGAACACTGAAGCTTTCTTT. Translation: CASSPGQVTNTEAFF.

This clone was seen only a few times. J is TRBJ1-4 and V is TRBV28, with D tentatively TRBD1 (6 bases). V lost 4 bases and J 12 bases, leaving 15 bases between the germline ends. Germline CDR1 is MDHEN and CDR2 is SYDVKM. The CDR3 totals 13 residues. CDR3 nucleotide sequence: TGTGCCAGCAGTTATCCCCACAGGGCAGAACTGTTTTTT. Protein: CASSYPHRAELFF.

This clone has just one count. V is TRBV7-9 and J is TRBJ2-5, with TRBD2 matching over 8 bases. CDR3 length: 17 amino acids. From germline, CDR1 is SEHNR and CDR2 FQNEAQ (reference sequence). V dropped 4 bases and J dropped 5; count of bases not matched to a gene: 15. The CDR3 DNA reads as TGTGCCAGCAGCTCTTCAACCTCGGGACTAGTAGCTGAGACCCAGTACTTC. Protein product: CASSSSTSGLVAETQYF.

This chain links TRBV21-1 with TRBJ1-5; the D call TRBD1 from the table was never checked on the DNA. TRBV21-1 is flagged as a pseudogene. The CDR3 sequence is 19 residues long. Here the CDR3 DNA reads TGTGCCAGCAGCAAAAACACGACACGATCAGAATATAGCAATCAGCCCCAGCATTTT. The encoded protein is CASSKNTTRSEYSNQPQHF.

The genes are TRBV5-1 and TRBJ2-1, with TRBD1 as a possible D gene (6 bases). The length of the CDR3 is 12 residues. Trimming stripped 0 bases from V and 8 bases from J, with 6 bases between. Germline V CDR1 and CDR2: SGHRS, YFSETQ. CDR3 amino acids: CASSLGGHEQFF. The CDR3 nucleotides are TGCGCCAGCAGCTTGGGGGGGCATGAGCAGTTCTTC.

The chain uses TRBV7-6 and TRBJ2-1, with 11 bases that match TRBD2. CDR1 and CDR2 from the germline V gene are SGHVS and FNYEAQ. Trimming removed 3 bases from V and 1 base from J; junction bases left unmatched: 2. This CDR3 comprises 16 residues. The CDR3 sequence is CASSFTSGRSYNEQFF. The CDR3 DNA sequence: TGTGCCAGCAGCTTTACTAGCGGGAGATCCTACAATGAGCAGTTCTTC. Full variable domain (missing parts from reference TRBV7-6 and TRBJ2-1): GAGVSQSPRYKVTKRGQDVALRCDPISGHVSLYWYRQALGQGPEFLTYFNYEAQQDKSGLPNDRFSAERPEGSISTLTIQRTEQRDSAMYRCASSFTSGRSYNEQFFGPGTRLTVL.

The rearrangement joins TRBV7-6 to TRBJ2-6; a weak D match, TRBD2 (6 bases). The CDR3 is 18 amino acids. Per germline, CDR1 SGHVS and CDR2 FNYEAQ. V lost 0 bases and J lost 0, with 12 bases in between. In DNA, the CDR3 is TGTGCCAGCAGCTTAGCGTGGAGGGCAGGCTCTGGGGCCAACGTCCTGACTTTC. It translates to CASSLAWRAGSGANVLTF. Looking up the rest from reference TRBV7-6 and TRBJ2-6 gives the full variable domain: GAGVSQSPRYKVTKRGQDVALRCDPISGHVSLYWYRQALGQGPEFLTYFNYEAQQDKSGLPNDRFSAERPEGSISTLTIQRTEQRDSAMYRCASSLAWRAGSGANVLTFGAGSRLTVL.

The chain links TRBV4-1 to TRBJ2-1; 11 nucleotides line up with TRBD2. V trimming: 3 bases; J trimming: 5 bases; junction bases outside the gene matches: 3. CDR1 and CDR2 (germline): MGHRA, YSYEKL. CDR3 size: 15 residues. The CDR3 nucleotides are TGCGCCAGCAGCCAGACGACTAGCGGGGACAATGAGCAGTTCTTC. This sequence encodes CASSQTTSGDNEQFF.

As regards this clone: One end of the junction is discordant with germline, which a read error may explain. V usage is TRBV19 and J usage is TRBJ1-1, with 9 nucleotides matching TRBD1. The germline V gene has CDR1 LNHDA and CDR2 SQIVND (reference sequence). The CDR3 runs 18 residues. CDR3: CASSIILTGGRVWTEVFF. The CDR3 DNA reads TGTGCCAGTAGTATAATCCTGACAGGGGGGCGTGTGTGGACTGAAGTTTTCTTT.

The chain uses TRBV7-3 and TRBJ1-6, with 7 bases aligning to TRBD1. The CDR3 has 14 residues. Germline CDR1 reads SGHTA; CDR2 reads FQGTGA. V shed 5 bases and J 7 bases; nucleotides not matched to a gene: 5. CDR3 DNA sequence: TGTGCCAGCAGCCTTGGGACAGAGAATTCACCCCTCCACTTT. It yields the protein CASSLGTENSPLHF.